This T cell receptor (beta chain) was sequenced for a study of blood T cell repertoires in COVID-19. On the study more broadly: The study drew acute and convalescent COVID-19 samples from the United States, Italy and Spain. From T cells, B-cell-depleted T cells, or PBMCs came the material, which was cDNA or gDNA.

As processed by the authors: Reference gene primer amplification gave nucleated cell count estimates. Measured with immunoSEQ multiplex PCR; TCRdb has only the in-frame clones, and not every one. V and J calls and clone size follow that table, whereas D and trimming were derived from the DNA. The sample carries more than 50,000 clones, about 78% recorded once. This TCR was recovered from a woman older than 75 with acute or convalescent COVID-19. Sequencing input: peripheral blood.

The CDR3 loop is CAISEPGQDVYGYTF. The DNA of the CDR3 is TGTGCCATCAGTGAGCCGGGACAGGACGTCTATGGCTACACCTTC. The chain carries TRBV10-3 and TRBJ1-2; 8 bases are shared with TRBD1. CDR3 size: 15 residues. Trimming removed 2 bases from V and 4 bases from J; junction bases left unmatched: 6. Germline values: CDR1 ENHRY, CDR2 SYGVKD.